This T cell receptor beta chain was found in a study of breast tumors, draining lymph nodes, adjacent tissues. Study conclusions and caveats: Data only fit, rather than demonstrated, lymph node origin of most tumor T cells. Data fit most tumor T cells coming from lymph node, expanding in tumor. Tumor and nontumor repertoires were significantly more similar in luminal-like than in basal-like breast cancer. Tumors had less TCR diversity than lymph nodes, more than nontumor tissue.

Breast cancer patients provided tissue from their axillary draining lymph nodes. MiXCR was run by TCRdb on the multiplex PCR reads, yielding one entry per CDR3 protein. The table has 100,000 to 150,000 distinct CDR3 sequences, more than 20% seen once. This clonotype came up many times. The target antigen is unknown. The sequencing input was axillary lymph node tissue. This TCR was sampled from a female donor with breast cancer. Some clones in this sample may be carry-over from other donors' samples.

The CDR3 sequence is CASSSLDGYTF. CDR3 nucleotide sequence: TGTGCCAGCAGCTCTCTAGATGGCTACACCTTC. The genes are TRBV3-1 and TRBJ1-2; the D is unclear. CDR3 length: 11 residues. Trimming pared 5 bases from V and 6 bases from J, leaving 7 bases between. Germline V gives CDR1 LGHDT, CDR2 YNNKEL (reference sequence).